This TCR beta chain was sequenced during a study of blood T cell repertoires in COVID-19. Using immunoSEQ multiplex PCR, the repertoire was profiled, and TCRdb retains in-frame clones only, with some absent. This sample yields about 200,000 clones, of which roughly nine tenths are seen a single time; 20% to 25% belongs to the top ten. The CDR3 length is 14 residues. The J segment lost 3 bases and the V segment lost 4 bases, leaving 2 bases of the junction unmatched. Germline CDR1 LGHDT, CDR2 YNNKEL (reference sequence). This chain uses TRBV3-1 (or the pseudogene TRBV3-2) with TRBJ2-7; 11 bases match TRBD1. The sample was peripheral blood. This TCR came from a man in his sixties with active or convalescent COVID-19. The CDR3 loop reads CASSRGTGGYEQYF. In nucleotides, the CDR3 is TGTGCCAGCAGCCGGGGGACAGGGGGCTACGAGCAGTACTTC.